One TCR beta chain is described in this entry. This clone's antigen is unknown. Base quality data are lacking; no much larger clone is found one base away. This entry is derived from a study of control samples from healthy donors and cancer patients (dated by TCRdb to 2019 to 2021). Library prep was done by the immunoSEQ multiplex PCR assay. TCRdb took this table from immuneACCESS and kept in-frame rearrangements with V and J called. Such tables lack part of the clones; where checked against another copy, unresolved V genes explain under half of the gap, and the rest is unexplained. The sample yields around 55,000 clones; roughly 87% were counted once. The leading ten clones occupy around 1.6% of the sample. Based on the germline V gene (reference sequence), the CDR1 and CDR2 sequences are MNHEY and SMNVEV. From cysteine to phenylalanine, the CDR3 is 14 amino acids long. The sequence is cut down to CDR3 DNA, 42 bases in frame from base 1. V loses 6 bases, J loses 5 bases, and the germline ends lie 14 bases apart.

This sequence originates from a man aged 40-50 years with colorectal cancer. The V gene is TRBV27 and the J gene is TRBJ1-3; the D gene remains uncertain. Sequencing was done on a sample of PBMCs. The DNA sequence follows: TGTGCCAGCAGGCCCGATACTCACAGAAACACCATATATTTT. Translated, it reads CASRPDTHRNTIYF.